This TCR beta chain was profiled in a study of Ad26.COV2.S vaccination and SARS-CoV-2 variants. Across the whole study: The donor participated in the COV1001 trial, in its Ad26.COV2.S arm.

Treatment described: some 20 received Ad26.COV2.S at low or high dose, single or two shots; several received placebo; per-sample allocation not given. Samples came from day 63 after the first vaccine or placebo injection. This Boston cohort included adults aged 18-55 years. This table comes from immunoSEQ multiplex PCR, and its TCRdb copy is limited to in-frame clones, with some not included. The repertoire holds 410,000 or so clones, with more than 80% as singletons. Germline CDR1 reads MGHRA; CDR2 reads YSYEKL. This CDR3 has 17 amino acids. Trimming took 1 base from V and 0 from J, leaving 15 bases between them.

The chain has TRBV4-1 and TRBJ1-1; D not certain. The source material was peripheral blood, sampled in a trial of Ad26.COV2.S vaccine versus placebo. The receptor was isolated from a person between 18 and 65 years old who received the Ad26.COV2.S COVID-19 vaccine or a placebo. The chain's CDR3 is CASSQGHYSDMNTEAFF. The CDR3 coding sequence is TGCGCCAGCAGCCAAGGCCATTACAGCGATATGAACACTGAAGCTTTCTTT.